This T cell receptor beta chain emerged from a study of cytomegalovirus exposure and HLA in healthy donors. Concerning this clone itself: Its antigen is as yet unknown.

Both 60 Vbeta primers and 13 Jbeta primers went into the PCR. Measured with immunoSEQ multiplex PCR; TCRdb has only the in-frame clones, and not every one. The profile shows fewer than 110,000 clones, roughly 71% of them singletons. Study-level findings and limits: As was reported, the classifier diagnosed cytomegalovirus status with high specificity and sensitivity. Certain indistinguishable V segments, among them TRBV6-2 and TRBV6-3, were excluded. Among the most significant clusters, several appeared linked to common viral pathogens in a later analysis.

The CDR3 runs to 14 residues. Germline CDR1 SEHNR, CDR2 FQNEAQ (reference sequence). V was shortened by 1 base and J by 5 bases, with 9 bases between the two germline ends. This sequence joins TRBV7-9 and TRBJ2-1; D might be TRBD2 (5 bases). The TCR originated in a man aged 50-59 years in good health and CMV-seronegative. Sample: PBMCs. CDR3 in amino acids: CASSLDGGHNEQFF. CDR3 in DNA: TGTGCCAGCAGCTTAGACGGCGGGCACAATGAGCAGTTCTTC. The full variable domain, in which reference TRBV7-9 and TRBJ2-1 provide the parts outside the CDR3, is DTGVSQNPRHKITKRGQNVTFRCDPISEHNRLYWYRQTLGQGPEFLTYFQNEAQLEKSRLLSDRFSAERPKGSFSTLEIQRTEQGDSAMYLCASSLDGGHNEQFFGPGTRLTVL.